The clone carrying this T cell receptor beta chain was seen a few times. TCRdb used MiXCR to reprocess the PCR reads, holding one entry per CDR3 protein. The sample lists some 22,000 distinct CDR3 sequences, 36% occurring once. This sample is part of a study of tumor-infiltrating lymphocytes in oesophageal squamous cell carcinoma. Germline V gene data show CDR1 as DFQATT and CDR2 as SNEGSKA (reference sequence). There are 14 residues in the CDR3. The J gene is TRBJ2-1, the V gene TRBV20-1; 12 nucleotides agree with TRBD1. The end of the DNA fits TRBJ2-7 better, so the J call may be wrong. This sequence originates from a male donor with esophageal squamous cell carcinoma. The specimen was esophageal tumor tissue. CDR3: CSARGDRGPYEQYF. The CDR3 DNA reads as TGCAGTGCTAGAGGGGACAGGGGGCCGTACGAGCAGTACTTC.